A single sample gave rise to the 26 T cell receptor beta chains below, sequenced in a study of CD8 T cells in acute hepatitis C reinfection. Here immunoSEQ multiplex PCR was the method, and the copy in TCRdb shows in-frame clones only, minus some. This table has approximately 40,000 clones, around 85% appearing once. Time point meaning: naive CD8 control sorted from an acute-time-point sample. The source material was naive CD8+ T cells from PBMCs. These TCRs come from a woman aged 18-29 years who spontaneously cleared hepatitis C infection.

The CDR3 loop reads CASSVDSEAFF. The CDR3 DNA is TGTGCCAGCAGCGTAGACAGTGAAGCTTTCTTT. The chain carries TRBV13 and TRBJ1-1, with D possibly matching TRBD1 (5 bases). Germline values: CDR1 PRHDT, CDR2 FYEKMQ (reference sequence). The CDR3 loop spans 11 amino acids. Trimming took 5 bases from V and 7 from J, leaving 8 bases between them.

This chain joins TRBV6-5 and TRBJ1-1; 8 bases align to TRBD1. Germline CDR1 and CDR2: MNHEY and SVGAGI. V trimming: 8 bases; J trimming: 1 base; junction bases outside the gene matches: 3. CDR3 length equals 13 residues. CDR3 coding DNA: TGTGCCAGCGGGACAGGCTCGAACACTGAAGCTTTCTTT. This encodes CASGTGSNTEAFF.

This chain's CDR3 is CANGKGEFGYTF. The DNA of the CDR3 is TGTGCCAACGGGAAGGGGGAATTCGGCTACACCTTC. This sequence joins TRBV2 and TRBJ1-2; a possible D gene is TRBD1 (6 bases). CDR1 SNHLY and CDR2 FYNNEI come from the germline V gene. Trimming pared 10 bases from V and 8 bases from J, leaving 17 bases between. The CDR3 consists of 12 residues.

The CDR3 protein is CASSQDVGTSGSYTGELFF. Here the CDR3 DNA reads TGTGCCAGCAGCCAAGATGTCGGCACTAGCGGGAGTTACACCGGGGAGCTGTTTTTT. The chain combines TRBV14 with TRBJ2-2; 11 positions match TRBD2. V was pared by 0 bases and J by 3 bases, with 9 bases of the junction left unmatched. CDR1 SGHDN and CDR2 FVKESK come from the germline V gene. This CDR3 contains 19 residues.

The CDR3 nucleotides are TGCGCCAGCAGCCAGGGGGCTGGACTGGAGCAGTTCTTC. Translated: CASSQGAGLEQFF. V is TRBV4-1 and J is TRBJ2-1, with D tentatively TRBD1 (6 bases). Germline CDR1 and CDR2: MGHRA and YSYEKL. This CDR3 contains 13 residues. With 3 bases removed from V and 10 bases from J, the gap between germline ends came to 13 bases.

This chain uses TRBV5-5 with TRBJ1-5; no definite D call. CDR3 length equals 13 residues. Between the trimmed V and J ends, which lost 0 bases and 4 bases, there was a span of 5 bases. CDR1 and CDR2 from the germline V gene are SGHKS and YYEKEE (reference sequence). The chain's CDR3 is CASSLEINQPQHF. The CDR3 bases are TGTGCCAGCAGCTTGGAGATAAATCAGCCCCAGCATTTT.

CDR3 sequence (DNA): TGCGCCAGCAGCTTGAAGGGTGATGAGCAGTTCTTC. Its protein is CASSLKGDEQFF. The genes are TRBV5-1 and TRBJ2-1; no reliable D call. With 1 base removed from V and 8 bases from J, the gap between germline ends came to 7 bases. CDR1 is SGHRS, CDR2 YFSETQ, per germline. The CDR3 loop spans 12 amino acids.

The chain employs TRBV27 and TRBJ2-7; TRBD2 matches 11 bases. CDR3 length: 16 amino acids. The germline CDR1 and CDR2 sequences are MNHEY and SMNVEV (reference sequence). With V trimmed by 3 bases and J by 3 bases, 7 bases remained unmatched. The chain's CDR3 is CASSFSGRAGSYEQYF. Written as DNA, the CDR3 is TGTGCCAGCAGTTTTAGCGGGAGGGCCGGGAGCTACGAGCAGTACTTC.

This rearrangement joins TRBV4-2 to TRBJ1-6; D remains unclear. Trimming removed 0 bases from V and 9 bases from J, with 6 bases in between. CDR1 LGHNA and CDR2 YNFKEQ come from the germline V gene. The CDR3 extends over 13 amino acids. CDR3 nucleotides: TGTGCCAGCAGCCAAGAGGACTCTTCACCCCTCCACTTT. As protein: CASSQEDSSPLHF.

The chain carries TRBV13 and TRBJ1-6, with D uncertain. The V end was cut by 2 bases, the J end by 5 bases, with 7 bases between. Germline V CDR1 and CDR2: PRHDT, FYEKMQ (reference sequence). The CDR3 has 14 residues. Here the CDR3 reads CASSLSGHNSPLHF. DNA for the CDR3: TGTGCCAGCAGCTTATCAGGCCATAATTCACCCCTCCACTTT.

The chain couples TRBV29-1 to TRBJ1-1; 8 bases agree with TRBD1. This CDR3 comprises 13 residues. The germline gives CDR1 SQVTM, CDR2 ANQGSEA. CDR3 nucleotides: TGCAGTGGTCAGGGGGCGGGTAACACTGAAGCTTTCTTT. Translated, it gives CSGQGAGNTEAFF.

This chain's CDR3 is CSVEMGATGGATTEAFF. Here the CDR3 DNA reads TGCAGCGTTGAAATGGGGGCAACAGGGGGCGCCACCACTGAAGCTTTCTTT. V and J are TRBV29-1 and TRBJ1-1; TRBD1 aligns across 9 bases. CDR1 and CDR2 (germline): SQVTM, ANQGSEA. Trimming took 2 bases from V and 4 from J; bases not matched to a gene: 14. There are 17 residues in the CDR3.

This chain joins TRBV7-6 and TRBJ2-1, with D unresolved. Germline V gene sequence: CDR1 SGHVS, CDR2 FNYEAQ. The CDR3 runs to 12 residues. V lost 2 bases and J lost 6, with 5 bases in between. CDR3 region: CASSLNTNEQFF. In nucleotides, the CDR3 is TGTGCCAGCAGCTTAAACACCAATGAGCAGTTCTTC.

The chain uses TRBV5-5 and TRBJ2-2; TRBD2 matches 11 bases. CDR3 length: 15 amino acids. Germline CDR1 SGHKS, CDR2 YYEKEE (reference sequence). Unmatched junction bases numbered 9, after V lost 6 bases and J lost 8 bases. The DNA of the CDR3 is TGTGCCAGCAAGCGACTAGCGGGAATTACAGGGGAGCTGTTTTTT. Protein: CASKRLAGITGELFF.

CDR3 amino acids: CSVMTHGDEQYF. The CDR3 coding sequence is TGCAGCGTAATGACTCACGGGGACGAGCAGTACTTC. The chain uses TRBV29-1 and TRBJ2-7, with TRBD2 as a possible D gene (5 bases). Germline CDR1 is SQVTM and CDR2 is ANQGSEA. Trimming pared 6 bases from V and 5 bases from J, leaving 14 bases between. The CDR3 is made up of 12 amino acids.

The gene calls are TRBV9 and TRBJ2-3; unclear D gene. V lost 0 bases and J lost 2, with 7 bases in between. The CDR3 sequence is 14 residues long. Germline CDR1 SGDLS, CDR2 YYNGEE. The DNA for the CDR3 is TGTGCCAGCAGCGTAGGTGGCGACACAGATACGCAGTATTTT. Translated, it gives CASSVGGDTDTQYF.

This chain joins TRBV27 and TRBJ2-4; 8 positions match TRBD2. Trimming cost V 3 bases and J 6 bases; bases outside gene matches: 7. CDR3 length equals 15 residues. From germline, CDR1 is MNHEY and CDR2 SMNVEV (reference sequence). The CDR3 region is CASSFGTRSSNIQYF. For the CDR3, the DNA is TGTGCCAGCAGTTTTGGGACTAGGTCGTCAAACATTCAGTACTTC.

The gene calls are TRBV15 and TRBJ2-1; 12 nucleotides align to TRBD2. The V gene's germline CDR1 is LNHNV and CDR2 YYDKDF (reference sequence). This CDR3 has 16 amino acids. J was trimmed by 4 bases and V by 6 bases; bases with no gene match: 7. CDR3 loop: CATRILTSGRYNEQFF. CDR3 coding DNA: TGTGCCACCAGGATCTTAACTAGCGGGAGGTACAATGAGCAGTTCTTC. The whole variable domain, filled in from reference TRBV15 and TRBJ2-1, reads DAMVIQNPRYQVTQFGKPVTLSCSQTLNHNVMYWYQQKSSQAPKLLFHYYDKDFNNEADTPDNFQSRRPNTSFCFLDIRSPGLGDTAMYLCATRILTSGRYNEQFFGPGTRLTVL.

This clone has just a few counts. The gene calls are TRBV12-1 and TRBJ1-5. TRBV12-1 is recorded as a pseudogene. The CDR3 has 15 residues. DNA of the CDR3: TGTGCCAGCAGCTTTGCGAGGGATGGGGGTCAGCCCCAGCATTTT. Amino acid sequence: CASSFARDGGQPQHF.

In this sample, this clone turned up once. V gene TRBV19 combines with J gene TRBJ2-2; D remains unclear. This CDR3 contains 18 residues. The V gene's germline CDR1 is LNHDA and CDR2 SQIVND (reference sequence). Trimming cost V 3 bases and J 2 bases, with 19 bases left between them. CDR3 amino acids: CASSILASSPYNTGELFF. The CDR3 DNA reads as TGTGCCAGTAGTATTTTGGCGTCCTCCCCTTATAACACCGGGGAGCTGTTTTTT.

The genes are TRBV7-8 and TRBJ2-1; D may correspond to TRBD1 or TRBD2 (5 bases each). The V and J ends lost 1 base and 0 bases respectively, with 13 bases between them. Germline-derived CDR1 and CDR2 are SGHVS and FQNEAQ. CDR3 length: 17 amino acids. CDR3: CASSLGGDRSSYNEQFF. The CDR3 DNA follows: TGTGCCAGCAGCTTAGGAGGGGACCGAAGCTCCTACAATGAGCAGTTCTTC.

This clone was found a few times. V usage is TRBV6-5 and J usage is TRBJ1-2, with 10 bases aligning to TRBD1. J was trimmed by 4 bases and V by 2 bases; bases with no gene match: 1. The germline gives CDR1 MNHEY, CDR2 SVGAGI. This CDR3 is built from 14 residues. In nucleotides, the CDR3 is TGTGCCAGCAGTTACCGGGACAGGGGCTATGGCTACACCTTC. It codes for CASSYRDRGYGYTF.

The chain carries TRBV29-1 and TRBJ1-1; D unresolved. V was shortened by 5 bases and J by 2 bases, with 6 bases between the two germline ends. Germline V CDR1 and CDR2: SQVTM, ANQGSEA. The CDR3 is 11 residues long. The CDR3 DNA follows: TGCAGCGTTATGATAAACACTGAAGCTTTCTTT. Residues: CSVMINTEAFF.

The V gene is TRBV13, the J gene TRBJ2-1; no reliable D call. The CDR3 runs to 16 residues. Trimming removed 3 bases from V and 0 bases from J, with 12 bases in between. CDR1 is PRHDT and CDR2 is FYEKMQ in the germline V gene (reference sequence). The CDR3 region is CASSFTPSSSYNEQFF. DNA for the CDR3: TGTGCCAGCAGCTTTACACCCTCGAGCTCCTACAATGAGCAGTTCTTC.

The chain uses TRBV6-6 and TRBJ1-1; tentatively, D is TRBD1 (5 bases). The V gene's germline CDR1 is MNHNY and CDR2 SVGAGI (reference sequence). This CDR3 spans 14 amino acids. Trimming left V 4 bases short and J 1 base short, with 10 bases between. Here the CDR3 reads CASSSLGGNTEAFF. In nucleotides, the CDR3 is TGTGCCAGCAGTTCCCTCGGGGGGAACACTGAAGCTTTCTTT.

The chain links TRBV5-5 to TRBJ2-7, with D unclear. This CDR3 has 15 amino acids. Germline V CDR1 and CDR2: SGHKS, YYEKEE (reference sequence). V lost 2 bases and J lost 1, with 13 bases in between. The CDR3 sequence: CASSFHHSYSYEQYF. The DNA for the CDR3 is TGTGCCAGCAGCTTCCACCACAGCTATTCCTACGAGCAGTACTTC.